This TCR beta chain derives from a study of T cell changes during pregnancy in multiple sclerosis. The CDR3 has 14 amino acids. Germline V CDR1 and CDR2: MNHEY, SMNVEV (reference sequence). V was trimmed by 7 bases and J by 9 bases, leaving 20 bases between them. This table comes from immunoSEQ multiplex PCR, and its TCRdb copy is limited to in-frame clones, with some not included. The sample records about 98,000 clones, around 92% being singletons. Source: peripheral blood, taken after pregnancy. The chain recombines TRBV27 with TRBJ2-3; weak D call: TRBD2 (6 bases). The origin of this receptor is a female donor in good health, enrolled as a control in a pregnancy study. As DNA, the CDR3 is TGTGCCAGCACTTTGGAGGGACCCCGCAGGACGCAGTATTTT. It specifies CASTLEGPRRTQYF.